The clone carrying this TCR beta chain was observed once. The sample belongs to a study of blood T cell repertoires in COVID-19. The CDR3 has 13 residues. Germline V gives CDR1 SQVTM, CDR2 ANQGSEA. The V gene end was trimmed by 5 bases and the J gene end by 9 bases; junction bases not matched to a gene: 10. Methods used by the authors: Amplification from reference gene primers served as the basis for estimated nucleated cell counts. Sequenced by immunoSEQ multiplex PCR; TCRdb stores in-frame clones only, minus some. The DNA was the basis for D and trimming; V, J and clone size are from that table. The sample comprises approximately 65,000 clones, about 92% of which are singletons, and less than 0.6% rests with the top ten.

The sequenced sample was peripheral blood. The origin of this receptor is a man aged 45 to 65 with COVID-19, enrolled during active disease. This rearrangement joins TRBV29-1 to TRBJ2-4; 7 bases are a match to TRBD2. The CDR3 here is CSVLGGRSGIQYF. The CDR3 coding sequence is TGCAGCGTTTTGGGAGGGAGGTCGGGCATTCAGTACTTC.